The 17 T cell receptor beta chains given below trace back to one sample, sequenced in a study of CD8+CD57+ T cells in acquired aplastic anemia. It was genomic DNA that served as the template for profiling TCR beta VDJ and CDR3. TCRdb called the reads again in MiXCR, with one record for every CDR3 protein. The data contain about 110,000 distinct CDR3 sequences, 51% of them singletons. Sequencing was performed on sorted CD4+, CD8+, or CD8+CD57+ T cells (not recorded which) from PBMCs. These receptors all come from a human donor in good health, serving as a control.

This clonotype was detected many times. The chain joins TRBV5-6 to TRBJ2-1, with 10 bases aligning to TRBD1. The V gene end was trimmed by 4 bases and the J gene end by 6 bases; junction bases not matched to a gene: 10. From germline, CDR1 is SGHDT and CDR2 YYEEEE. There are 16 residues in the CDR3. CDR3 bases: TGTGCCAGCAGCGCCGGGACAGGGGAGCTCTTCAATGAGCAGTTCTTC. Its translation is CASSAGTGELFNEQFF.

This clonotype was picked up many times. V is TRBV30 and J is TRBJ2-7; 8 nucleotides match TRBD1. The CDR3 covers 13 residues. Germline loops: CDR1 GTSNPN, CDR2 SVGIG (reference sequence). Trimming at V came to 2 bases and at J to 3 bases, leaving 3 bases not matched to a gene. CDR3 amino acids: CAWSLGTGYEQYF. CDR3 in DNA: TGTGCCTGGAGTCTTGGGACAGGCTACGAGCAGTACTTC. The full variable domain, with the rest looked up from reference TRBV30 and TRBJ2-7, is SQTIHQWPATLVQPVGSPLSLECTVEGTSNPNLYWYRQAAGRGLQLLFYSVGIGQISSEVPQNLSASRPQDRQFILSSKKLLLSDSGFYLCAWSLGTGYEQYFGPGTRLTVT.

This rearrangement joins TRBV25-1 to TRBJ1-5, with D possibly TRBD1 on 5 matching bases. This CDR3 spans 12 amino acids. Germline V gene lookup returns CDR1 MGHDK and CDR2 SYGVNS. Trimming stripped 4 bases from V and 8 bases from J, with 9 bases between. CDR3 nucleotides: TGTGCCAGCAGTGGGGGGGGAAAGCCCCAGCATTTT. Translation: CASSGGGKPQHF.

The chain combines TRBV25-1 with TRBJ1-1, with D possibly being TRBD1 (6 bases). Trimming stripped 6 bases from V and 5 bases from J, with 13 bases between. The CDR3 runs 13 residues. CDR1 MGHDK and CDR2 SYGVNS come from the germline V gene. In nucleotides, the CDR3 is TGTGCCAGCAGCTTCGCAGGGGTGACTGAAGCTTTCTTT. Translation: CASSFAGVTEAFF.

The J gene is TRBJ2-7, the V gene TRBV25-1; TRBD1 is a possible D gene (6 bases). V lost 4 bases, J lost 3 bases, and 7 bases lay in between. Germline V lookup: CDR1 MGHDK, CDR2 SYGVNS. The CDR3 spans 12 residues. The CDR3 nucleotides are TGTGCCAGCAGTGTGACAGGCTACGAGCAGTACTTC. It specifies CASSVTGYEQYF.

This clonotype showed up just a few times. This may stem from a read error, because a much larger clone lies one nucleotide away. The rearrangement joins TRBV12-3 or TRBV12-4 to TRBJ1-4; maybe TRBD1 (6 bases). The CDR3 consists of 13 residues. The CDR3 nucleotides read TGTGCCGGCAGTTCGACAGGTCGGGGAAAACTGTTTTTT. It is translated as CAGSSTGRGKLFF.

This chain links TRBV7-2 with TRBJ2-7; D not resolved. The germline V gene encodes CDR1 SGHTA and CDR2 FQGNSA. Trimming took off 1 base at V and 5 bases at J, with 9 bases between the two ends. The CDR3 loop spans 13 amino acids. CDR3 DNA: TGTGCCAGCAGCTTAGGTCCAGTTAACGAGCAGTACTTC. Amino acids: CASSLGPVNEQYF. The variable domain in full, completed from reference TRBV7-2 and TRBJ2-7, reads GAGVSQSPSNKVTEKGKDVELRCDPISGHTALYWYRQSLGQGLEFLIYFQGNSAPDKSGLPSDRFSAERTGGSVSTLTIQRTQQEDSAVYLCASSLGPVNEQYFGPGTRLTVT.

This clonotype was observed at least ten times. The chain recombines TRBV12-3 or TRBV12-4 with TRBJ2-2; 12 bases map to TRBD1. The CDR3 consists of 15 residues. V gave up 5 bases and J gave up 4 bases; unmatched junction bases: 2. The CDR3 DNA reads TGTGCCAGCAGTGCGGGACAGGGGGCCACCGGGGAGCTGTTTTTT. As protein: CASSAGQGATGELFF.

V gene TRBV20-1 combines with J gene TRBJ2-1; D possibly corresponds to TRBD2 (7 bases). Germline V lookup: CDR1 DFQATT, CDR2 SNEGSKA (reference sequence). This CDR3 contains 14 residues. Trimming removed 0 bases from V and 6 bases from J, with 12 bases in between. CDR3 sequence: CSAREGGGLNEQFF. CDR3 sequence (DNA): TGCAGTGCTAGAGAGGGCGGGGGCCTCAATGAGCAGTTCTTC.

CDR3 amino acids: CATFAGQNEMNYGYTF. Here the CDR3 DNA reads TGTGCCACCTTTGCGGGACAGAATGAGATGAACTATGGCTACACCTTC. The chain joins TRBV10-3 to TRBJ1-2; 7 positions match TRBD1. Germline lookup yields CDR1 ENHRY and CDR2 SYGVKD. The CDR3 length is 16 residues. Trimming cost V 10 bases and J 2 bases; bases outside gene matches: 16.

J is TRBJ2-3 and V is TRBV10-3, with 8 bases lining up with TRBD2. The CDR3 contains 14 residues. The germline V gene has CDR1 ENHRY and CDR2 SYGVKD. V trimming: 4 bases; J trimming: 5 bases; junction bases outside the gene matches: 5. CDR3 loop: CAISGVRGEDTQYF. The CDR3 region has the DNA TGTGCCATCAGTGGAGTGCGGGGGGAAGATACGCAGTATTTT.

This clonotype was seen ten or more times. The chain combines TRBV6-2 or TRBV6-3 with TRBJ1-2; 7 bases align to TRBD1. This CDR3 contains 18 residues. Trimming at V came to 1 base and at J to 6 bases, leaving 17 bases not matched to a gene. Germline loops: CDR1 MNHEY, CDR2 SVGEGT. CDR3 nucleotides: TGTGCCAGCAGTTACTTTCTCAGGGGGATGATGCTATTCCATGGCTACACCTTC. Translated: CASSYFLRGMMLFHGYTF.

The chain employs TRBV24-1 and TRBJ2-7, with D perhaps TRBD1 (6 bases). V was shortened by 10 bases and J by 7 bases, with 19 bases between the two germline ends. Per the germline V gene, CDR1 is KGHDR and CDR2 is SFDVKD. This CDR3 is built from 13 residues. The DNA of the CDR3 is TGTGCCACTTCAGCCCTGGGGGCGACTGAGCAGTACTTC. It is translated as CATSALGATEQYF.

The chain is built from TRBV2 and TRBJ2-5, with 7 nucleotides matching TRBD1. Per the germline V gene, CDR1 is SNHLY and CDR2 is FYNNEI. The trim removed 4 bases at V and 1 base at J, leaving 3 bases unmatched. The length of the CDR3 is 14 residues. In DNA, the CDR3 is TGTGCCAGCAGTGCGACAGGGCCCCAAGAGACCCAGTACTTC. This translates into CASSATGPQETQYF.

Only one count was recorded for this clonotype. V and J are TRBV24-1 and TRBJ2-1; D unclear. The length of the CDR3 is 13 residues. V lost 0 bases, J lost 8 bases, and 7 bases lay in between. Germline-derived CDR1 and CDR2 are KGHDR and SFDVKD. CDR3 amino acids: CATSDLAGDEQFF. CDR3 coding DNA: TGTGCCACCAGTGATTTGGCCGGAGATGAGCAGTTCTTC.

This clonotype has at least ten counts. The chain links TRBV27 to TRBJ1-6, with a tentative D call TRBD1 (5 bases). V gave up 0 bases and J gave up 6 bases, with 9 bases separating them. The CDR3 totals 15 residues. Germline V gene sequence: CDR1 MNHEY, CDR2 SMNVEV (reference sequence). The CDR3 reads CASSLSRGSNSPLHF. CDR3 DNA sequence: TGTGCCAGCAGTTTATCTAGGGGAAGTAATTCACCCCTCCACTTT.

This clonotype was detected a few times. The genes are TRBV20-1 and TRBJ1-1; unclear D gene. Germline-derived CDR1 and CDR2 are DFQATT and SNEGSKA (reference sequence). V was trimmed by 6 bases and J by 5 bases, leaving 10 bases between them. CDR3 size: 11 residues. The CDR3 sequence: CSARTPTEAFF. In DNA, the CDR3 is TGCAGTGCAAGGACTCCTACTGAAGCTTTCTTT.